Listed here are 7 T cell receptor beta chains from one sample, sequenced in a study of OX40 agonist ivuxolimab in advanced cancers. Data came from immunoSEQ multiplex PCR; TCRdb stores just in-frame clones and leaves some out. Here the sample spans thousands of clones, around 70% being singletons. Sequencing was performed on CD4+ or CD8+ T cells sorted from blood, taken in a trial of the OX40 agonist ivuxolimab. The receptors were sampled from an adult with an advanced solid tumor such as melanoma, head and neck, liver or kidney cancer.

About this clone itself: Since a much larger clone is just one base distant, this may be a read error. The chain links TRBV4-2 to TRBJ1-3; D is unclear. This CDR3 has 16 amino acids. Germline V gene lookup returns CDR1 LGHNA and CDR2 YNFKEQ. Trimming left V 4 bases short and J 0 bases short, with 13 bases between. CDR3 DNA: TGTGCCAGCAGCCCGGAGGGCCGCGGCTCTGGAAACACCATATATTTT. This translates into CASSPEGRGSGNTIYF.

V gene TRBV28 combines with J gene TRBJ1-5, with D unresolved. The CDR3 contains 15 residues. V was cut by 3 bases and J by 1 base, with 10 bases left in between. Germline values: CDR1 MDHEN, CDR2 SYDVKM. Here the CDR3 reads CASSFLLTSNQPQHF. For the CDR3, the DNA is TGTGCCAGCAGTTTCCTACTTACGAGCAATCAGCCCCAGCATTTT.

This chain connects TRBV4-1 to TRBJ2-7; 9 bases map to TRBD2. The germline gives CDR1 MGHRA, CDR2 YSYEKL. This CDR3 spans 16 amino acids. Losses at the gene ends were 1 base for V and 0 bases for J; bases not matched to a gene: 4. Written as DNA, the CDR3 is TGCGCCAGCAGCCAAGTGAGTAGCGGGGGCTCCTACGAGCAGTACTTC. The encoded protein is CASSQVSSGGSYEQYF.

This clone is termed medium-sized. The rearrangement links TRBV13 to TRBJ2-7; D possibly uses TRBD1 or TRBD2 (5 bases each). The CDR3 has 12 residues. With 4 bases removed from V and 12 bases from J, the gap between germline ends came to 16 bases. Germline CDR1 is PRHDT and CDR2 is FYEKMQ (reference sequence). The CDR3 is CASSSLNGAMYF. The CDR3 DNA is TGTGCCAGCAGCTCCCTGAACGGGGCGATGTACTTC.

This clone is medium-sized by share. V gene TRBV4-1 combines with J gene TRBJ2-7, with D uncertain. With 1 base removed from V and 5 bases from J, the gap between germline ends came to 12 bases. Germline CDR1 is MGHRA and CDR2 is YSYEKL. The CDR3 sequence is 14 residues long. The CDR3 sequence: CASSQVFALDEQYF. The CDR3, as DNA: TGCGCCAGCAGCCAAGTTTTCGCTCTGGACGAGCAGTACTTC.

The rearrangement uses TRBV11-2 and TRBJ2-5; D gene uncertain. The V gene's germline CDR1 is SGHAT and CDR2 FQNNGV. The CDR3 extends over 14 amino acids. V was clipped by 5 bases and J by 5 bases, with 15 bases between them. The CDR3 loop reads CASSPPRSYETQYF. The CDR3 DNA sequence: TGTGCCAGCAGCCCCCCTAGGAGTTATGAGACCCAGTACTTC.

The V call is TRBV5-1, the J call TRBJ1-1; D possibly corresponds to TRBD1 (6 bases). The CDR3 contains 12 residues. V was pared by 5 bases and J by 7 bases, with 12 bases between. Germline CDR1 and CDR2: SGHRS and YFSETQ. DNA for the CDR3: TGCGCCAGCAGGACTAGACAGGATGAAGCTTTCTTT. Amino acid sequence: CASRTRQDEAFF.